This T cell receptor beta chain was observed in a study of shared clonotypes between healthy human individuals. Study results and caveats: Donors were few, which limited the genetic and exposure-history diversity represented. How much donors shared clonotypes was expected to be affected by sequencing depth.

For this clone: The antigen is undetermined.

The unsorted PBMC replicate PCRs were performed with about 280 ng DNA, roughly 30,000 T cell genomes. Repertoires were generated with immunoSEQ multiplex PCR, while TCRdb's copy carries only in-frame clones and drops some. The profile shows hundreds of thousands of clones, around 79% of them singletons. Around 100 million PBMCs went into genomic DNA for unsorted samples. The CDR3 spans 13 residues. Germline-derived CDR1 and CDR2 are SQVTM and ANQGSEA. Trimming stripped 7 bases from V and 4 bases from J, with 16 bases between. The rearrangement links TRBV29-1 to TRBJ2-5; D might be TRBD1 or TRBD2, each matching 6 bases. The TCR sequence derives from a woman aged 40-49 years in good health. Some clones in this sample may be carry-over from other donors' samples. Material for sequencing was PBMCs. The CDR3, as DNA: TGCAGCGCCAAGGATGGGGGGCCAGAGACCCAGTACTTC. Translation gives CSAKDGGPETQYF.